A single sample is the source of the 30 T cell receptor beta chains below, sequenced in a study of T cell responses to AZD1222 COVID-19 vaccine. Assay used: immunoSEQ multiplex PCR; TCRdb lists only in-frame clones, some missing. The table includes 170,000 or so clones, approximately 90% detected once. The sample consisted of peripheral blood, taken on day 0 of AZD1222 vaccination. These receptors originate from an adult in good health.

The count of this clone is one. The J gene is TRBJ2-2, the V gene TRBV18, with 11 bases fitting TRBD1. Germline lookup yields CDR1 KGHSH and CDR2 LQKENI. V dropped 6 bases and J dropped 4; count of bases not matched to a gene: 4. This CDR3 spans 15 amino acids. The CDR3 region has the DNA TGTGCCAGCTCCCCGGACAGGGGGCTCACCGGGGAGCTGTTTTTT. It codes for CASSPDRGLTGELFF.

The chain carries TRBV4-1 and TRBJ2-2, with D tentatively TRBD2 (6 bases). Trimming left V 2 bases short and J 2 bases short, with 12 bases between. Germline CDR1 is MGHRA and CDR2 is YSYEKL. CDR3 length: 16 amino acids. The CDR3 nucleotides are TGCGCCAGCAGCCAACAATATAGCGGAAACACCGGGGAGCTGTTTTTT. Its protein product is CASSQQYSGNTGELFF.

The V gene is TRBV4-1, the J gene TRBJ2-3; no reliable D call. Germline V gene lookup returns CDR1 MGHRA and CDR2 YSYEKL. This CDR3 is 15 amino acids long. The ends were cut back, 0 bases at V and 0 bases at J, with 7 bases in the middle. The CDR3 sequence: CASSQEGSSTDTQYF. The DNA of the CDR3 is TGCGCCAGCAGCCAAGAGGGCAGTAGCACAGATACGCAGTATTTT.

This chain uses TRBV19 with TRBJ1-2, with TRBD1 identical over 9 bases. This CDR3 has 17 residues. Germline-derived CDR1 and CDR2 are LNHDA and SQIVND (reference sequence). J gave up 2 bases and V 3 bases, and 10 bases lay outside the gene matches. CDR3 region: CASSMKGQGRKNYGYTF. CDR3 DNA sequence: TGTGCCAGTAGTATGAAAGGACAGGGGCGCAAAAACTATGGCTACACCTTC.

The rearrangement joins TRBV4-3 to TRBJ2-5; D is uncertain. The germline V gene has CDR1 LGHNA and CDR2 YSLEER. This CDR3 comprises 14 residues. V was clipped by 0 bases and J by 4 bases, with 9 bases between them. The CDR3 loop is CASSQEYFSETQYF. The CDR3 DNA sequence: TGCGCCAGCAGCCAAGAGTACTTTTCAGAGACCCAGTACTTC.

The J gene is TRBJ2-3, the V gene TRBV3-1 (or the pseudogene TRBV3-2); D is unclear. The CDR3 extends over 15 amino acids. V lost 0 bases and J 8 bases, leaving 15 bases between the germline ends. From germline, CDR1 is LGHDT and CDR2 YNNKEL (reference sequence). The CDR3 nucleotides are TGTGCCAGCAGCCAAGATGGTAGGCCCCATGGTACGCAGTATTTT. Protein sequence: CASSQDGRPHGTQYF.

The chain employs TRBV5-1 and TRBJ2-4; possibly TRBD1 for D (6 bases). CDR3 length: 14 amino acids. The germline V gene has CDR1 SGHRS and CDR2 YFSETQ. V was clipped by 3 bases and J by 8 bases, with 15 bases between them. For the CDR3, the DNA is TGCGCCAGCAGCTCGGGAACCAGGGGTGACATTCAGTACTTC. Protein product: CASSSGTRGDIQYF.

The CDR3 DNA is TGTGCCAGCAGCTGGGCAGGGGGGCCCTCCTACGAGCAGTACTTC. Protein sequence: CASSWAGGPSYEQYF. The chain is built from TRBV7-3 and TRBJ2-7; the D gene is possibly TRBD1 (7 bases). The ends were cut back, 4 bases at V and 0 bases at J, with 13 bases in the middle. The CDR3 loop spans 15 amino acids. Per the germline V gene, CDR1 is SGHTA and CDR2 is FQGTGA. The entire variable domain, with the rest obtained from reference TRBV7-3 and TRBJ2-7, is as follows: GAGVSQTPSNKVTEKGKYVELRCDPISGHTALYWYRQSLGQGPEFLIYFQGTGAADDSGLPNDRFFAVRPEGSVSTLKIQRTERGDSAVYLCASSWAGGPSYEQYFGPGTRLTVT.

V and J are TRBV7-2 and TRBJ1-2; 7 bases line up with TRBD1. V lost 1 base, J lost 8 bases, and 4 bases stayed unmatched. Germline V lookup: CDR1 SGHTA, CDR2 FQGNSA. This CDR3 contains 13 residues. CDR3: CASSLDLTGGYTF. The CDR3, as DNA: TGTGCCAGCAGCTTAGATTTGACAGGGGGCTACACCTTC.

This clone was seen once. This chain connects TRBV7-2 to TRBJ2-7; perhaps D is TRBD1 or TRBD2 (5 bases each). The germline gives CDR1 SGHTA, CDR2 FQGNSA. Deletions cut 4 bases from V and 4 bases from J, with 17 bases between. The CDR3 loop spans 15 amino acids. CDR3 protein: CASSSRDPTLYEQYF. In DNA form, the CDR3 reads TGTGCCAGCAGCTCCCGGGACCCCACTTTATACGAGCAGTACTTC.

The CDR3 spells CASSLNGMYQETQYF. The CDR3 bases are TGTGCCAGCAGCTTAAACGGGATGTACCAAGAGACCCAGTACTTC. This chain joins TRBV7-2 and TRBJ2-5; a weak D match, TRBD2 (5 bases). The V end was cut by 2 bases, the J end by 0 bases, with 10 bases between. CDR1 is SGHTA, CDR2 FQGNSA, per germline. The CDR3 is 15 amino acids.

The chain uses TRBV11-1 and TRBJ1-2; 7 bases fit TRBD1. This CDR3 comprises 13 residues. Germline V CDR1 and CDR2: SGHAT, FQDESV (reference sequence). The J segment lost 8 bases and the V segment lost 4 bases, leaving 7 bases of the junction unmatched. The CDR3 sequence is CASSSTGSKGYTF. DNA of the CDR3: TGTGCCAGCAGCTCGACAGGGTCAAAGGGCTACACCTTC.

The chain uses TRBV20-1 and TRBJ1-2; D is unclear. The CDR3 length is 11 residues. The V end was cut by 2 bases, the J end by 8 bases, with 9 bases between. CDR1 and CDR2 (germline): DFQATT, SNEGSKA (reference sequence). CDR3 sequence (DNA): TGCAGTGCTAGAAGGATTGGAGGCTACACCTTC. Protein: CSARRIGGYTF.

The genes are TRBV28 and TRBJ2-1; D is perhaps TRBD2 (5 bases). This CDR3 comprises 15 residues. Germline CDR1 MDHEN, CDR2 SYDVKM. V was cut by 4 bases and J by 6 bases, with 16 bases left in between. CDR3 sequence reads: CASSSLSADRNEQFF. CDR3 DNA sequence: TGTGCCAGCAGTTCCCTTAGCGCGGACCGCAATGAGCAGTTCTTC.

The CDR3 loop reads CASPPGSAFTGELFF. In DNA, the CDR3 is TGTGCCAGCCCCCCCGGGTCGGCTTTCACCGGGGAGCTGTTTTTT. The rearrangement uses TRBV7-9 and TRBJ2-2; D unclear. The CDR3 runs to 15 residues. Germline loops: CDR1 SEHNR, CDR2 FQNEAQ (reference sequence). The V gene lost 8 bases and the J gene lost 4 bases, with 17 bases spanning the gap.

The rearrangement links TRBV5-8 to TRBJ2-3, with a weak D call TRBD2 (6 bases). Trimming removed 2 bases at V and 5 bases at J, with 15 bases between. Germline assignment: CDR1 SGHTS and CDR2 YDEGEE. This CDR3 contains 15 residues. The CDR3 region is CASSFGGGTGDTQYF. The CDR3 DNA reads TGTGCCAGCAGCTTCGGTGGAGGGACGGGAGATACGCAGTATTTT.

The CDR3 reads CAWTSRSTGRNQPQHF. CDR3 nucleotide sequence: TGTGCCTGGACGTCACGGTCGACAGGGAGAAATCAGCCCCAGCATTTT. This rearrangement joins TRBV30 to TRBJ1-5; 7 bases fit TRBD1. Germline trimming cut 4 bases from V and 4 bases from J; bases unmatched to any gene: 13. The V gene's germline CDR1 is GTSNPN and CDR2 SVGIG (reference sequence). This CDR3 is built from 16 residues.

This chain joins TRBV5-1 and TRBJ1-1; D is possibly TRBD1 (6 bases). Per the germline V gene, CDR1 is SGHRS and CDR2 is YFSETQ. V lost 4 bases and J lost 8, with 15 bases in between. The CDR3 is 13 residues long. The CDR3 sequence: CASSTRDTGEAFF. For the CDR3, the DNA is TGCGCCAGCAGCACCCGGGACACTGGCGAAGCTTTCTTT.

The chain joins TRBV24-1 to TRBJ2-3; 10 nucleotides match TRBD1. V dropped 4 bases and J dropped 0; count of bases not matched to a gene: 9. CDR1 and CDR2 from the germline V gene are KGHDR and SFDVKD. The CDR3 length is 18 residues. The CDR3 sequence: CATSEPGTGAGSTDTQYF. The CDR3 bases are TGTGCCACCAGTGAACCCGGGACAGGGGCCGGTAGCACAGATACGCAGTATTTT.

The J gene is TRBJ2-2, the V gene TRBV7-9, with 7 bases aligning to TRBD1. The CDR3 has 13 residues. Trimming cost V 6 bases and J 6 bases; bases outside gene matches: 4. CDR1 and CDR2 from the germline V gene are SEHNR and FQNEAQ (reference sequence). The CDR3 coding sequence is TGTGCCAGCAGACGACAGGGCGCCGGGGAGCTGTTTTTT. This gives the protein CASRRQGAGELFF.

Points on this clone: Being one base from a much bigger clone, this may be a read error. This chain joins TRBV7-3 and TRBJ2-1; TRBD2 agrees at 13 bases. This CDR3 has 15 amino acids. CDR1 and CDR2 from the germline V gene are SGHTA and FQGTGA. J lost 4 bases, V lost 5 bases, and 2 bases had no gene match. The CDR3, as DNA: TGTGCCAGCAGCCCGGGACTAGCGGGGTACAATGAGCAGTTCTTC. Translating gives CASSPGLAGYNEQFF.

This sequence joins TRBV28 and TRBJ1-6, with D maybe TRBD1 (6 bases). Germline V gene data show CDR1 as MDHEN and CDR2 as SYDVKM. Trimming left V 3 bases short and J 6 bases short, with 12 bases between. This CDR3 comprises 15 residues. CDR3 sequence reads: CASSFGGSPNSPLHF. CDR3 DNA: TGTGCCAGCAGTTTTGGGGGCAGTCCTAATTCACCCCTCCACTTT.

The count of this clone is one. This sequence joins TRBV5-1 and TRBJ2-1, with D perhaps matching TRBD2 (6 bases). This CDR3 is 15 amino acids long. Trimming removed 3 bases from V and 0 bases from J, with 10 bases in between. Germline CDR1 SGHRS, CDR2 YFSETQ. The CDR3 DNA follows: TGCGCCAGCAGCTCCGGGGGTCCCTCCTACAATGAGCAGTTCTTC. Protein product: CASSSGGPSYNEQFF.

The chain joins TRBV18 to TRBJ1-5; D is ambiguous. The CDR3 runs to 15 residues. Germline values: CDR1 KGHSH, CDR2 LQKENI. V lost 6 bases, J lost 3 bases, and 15 bases lay in between. CDR3 DNA: TGTGCCAGCTCGCCTACCGGGTCCAACAATCAGCCCCAGCATTTT. Translated: CASSPTGSNNQPQHF.

The DNA for the CDR3 is TGTGCCAGCAGTATGAGTTACGTGGGGAATCAGCCCCAGCATTTT. Amino acids: CASSMSYVGNQPQHF. The rearrangement joins TRBV6-5 to TRBJ1-5; D remains unclear. Deletions cut 5 bases from V and 4 bases from J, with 15 bases between. Germline-derived CDR1 and CDR2 are MNHEY and SVGAGI. CDR3 length equals 15 residues.

The chain couples TRBV3-1 (or the pseudogene TRBV3-2) to TRBJ1-4; D not certain. The CDR3 is 14 residues long. V gave up 6 bases and J gave up 8 bases, with 16 bases separating them. Germline V lookup: CDR1 LGHDT, CDR2 YNNKEL (reference sequence). The CDR3 here is CASSLRTVGEKLFF. CDR3 DNA: TGTGCCAGCAGTTTAAGGACGGTGGGGGAAAAACTGTTTTTT.

V gene TRBV5-6 combines with J gene TRBJ2-1; maybe TRBD2 (6 bases). This CDR3 has 16 amino acids. Trimming took 0 bases from V and 5 from J, leaving 15 bases between them. The V gene's germline CDR1 is SGHDT and CDR2 YYEEEE. The CDR3 sequence is CASSLDRLARNNEQFF. The CDR3 nucleotides read TGTGCCAGCAGCTTGGACAGGCTAGCGCGAAACAATGAGCAGTTCTTC.

This chain uses TRBV6-1 with TRBJ1-6; D is unresolved. This CDR3 region has 15 residues. Trimming took 2 bases from V and 3 from J, leaving 8 bases between them. CDR1 and CDR2 from the germline V gene are MNHNS and SASEGT. The CDR3 nucleotides read TGTGCCAGCAGTGAAAGTCAGGTCTATAATTCACCCCTCCACTTT. Protein sequence: CASSESQVYNSPLHF.

This clone was seen once. The chain links TRBV7-9 to TRBJ1-3; weak D call: TRBD1 (6 bases). V was cut by 0 bases and J by 1 base, with 10 bases left in between. CDR3 length equals 16 residues. Germline values: CDR1 SEHNR, CDR2 FQNEAQ (reference sequence). CDR3 in DNA: TGTGCCAGCAGCTTAGCGAACAGGGTATCTGGAAACACCATATATTTT. This gives the protein CASSLANRVSGNTIYF.

In its sample, this clone was seen once. This sequence joins TRBV5-1 and TRBJ2-3, with 8 nucleotides matching TRBD2. The CDR3 is 17 residues long. J was trimmed by 3 bases and V by 1 base; bases with no gene match: 10. Germline V lookup: CDR1 SGHRS, CDR2 YFSETQ. DNA for the CDR3: TGCGCCAGCAGCTTGCCCCTTGTCGGGGGGGCGACAGATACGCAGTATTTT. It encodes CASSLPLVGGATDTQYF.